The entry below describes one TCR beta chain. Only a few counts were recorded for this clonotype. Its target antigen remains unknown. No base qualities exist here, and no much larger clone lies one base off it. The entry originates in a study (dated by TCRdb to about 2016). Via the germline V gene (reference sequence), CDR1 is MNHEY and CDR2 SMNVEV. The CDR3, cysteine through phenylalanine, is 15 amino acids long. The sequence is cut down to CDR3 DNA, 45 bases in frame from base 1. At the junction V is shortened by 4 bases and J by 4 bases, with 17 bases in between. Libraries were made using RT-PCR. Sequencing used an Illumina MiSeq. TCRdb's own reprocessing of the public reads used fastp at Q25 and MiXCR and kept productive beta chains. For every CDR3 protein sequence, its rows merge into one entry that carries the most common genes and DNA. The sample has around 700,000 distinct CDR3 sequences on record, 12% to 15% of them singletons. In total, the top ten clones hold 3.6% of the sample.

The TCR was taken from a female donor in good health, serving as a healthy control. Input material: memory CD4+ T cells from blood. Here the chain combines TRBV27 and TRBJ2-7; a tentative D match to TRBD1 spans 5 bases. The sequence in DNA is TGTGCCAGCAGTTCCCCCCCAGGGATTGGGTACGAGCAGTACTTC. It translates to CASSSPPGIGYEQYF.